A selection of T cell receptor beta chains follows, all from one sample in a study of blood T cells in healthy people across ages. TCRdb re-analysed the 5' RACE reads in MiXCR, keeping a single row per CDR3 protein. The table records roughly 800,000 distinct CDR3 sequences, 35% to 40% of them present only once. Sequenced input: blood. These receptors originate from a man aged 18 to 30 in good health. CDR3s include the opening cysteine and the closing phenylalanine or tryptophan. D genes are given only for firm matches. A row's size may be missing; if present it is once, few, many or a size class.

>-|TRBV3-1|-|TRBJ2-5
CASSQEGSSMILAETQYF
TGTGCCAGCAGCCAAGAGGGGTCATCCATGATTCTGGCAGAGACCCAGTACTTC
>-|TRBV7-2|-|TRBJ2-2
CASSLAGTSKNTGELFF
TGTGCCAGCAGCTTAGCGGGGACTTCTAAGAACACCGGGGAGCTGTTTTTT
>-|TRBV7-6|many|TRBJ1-2
CASSLEVGGYGYTF
TGTGCCAGCAGCTTAGAGGTGGGAGGCTATGGCTACACCTTC
>-|TRBV20-1|-|TRBJ1-1
CSASQGISRVVNTEAFF
TGCAGTGCTAGCCAAGGGATTAGCAGGGTAGTGAACACTGAAGCTTTCTTT
>TRBD2|TRBV20-1|-|TRBJ2-1
CSARDRMGLGVPYNEQFF
TGCAGTGCTAGAGATAGGATGGGACTAGGGGTCCCCTACAATGAGCAGTTCTTC
>-|TRBV28|-|TRBJ2-3
CASSFSGTLPDTQYF
TGTGCCAGCAGTTTCTCCGGGACACTTCCAGATACGCAGTATTTT
>-|TRBV27|-|TRBJ1-2
CASSGGPLDGYTF
TGTGCCAGCAGTGGGGGCCCACTGGATGGCTACACCTTC
>-|TRBV12-3/TRBV12-4|many|TRBJ2-1
CASSPRGSYNEQFF
TGTGCCAGCAGCCCCCGAGGGTCCTACAATGAGCAGTTCTTC
>-|TRBV7-9|-|TRBJ2-3
CASDTKRGSADTQYF
TGTGCCAGCGACACTAAAAGGGGAAGCGCAGATACGCAGTATTTT
>-|TRBV10-3|few|TRBJ2-6
CAISEGVGSGANVLTF
TGTGCCATCTCTGAGGGAGTAGGCTCTGGGGCCAACGTCCTGACTTTC
>TRBD1|TRBV27|-|TRBJ1-5
CASSLSSRGGNQPQHF
TGTGCCAGCAGTTTATCAAGCAGGGGGGGCAATCAGCCCCAGCATTTT
>-|TRBV27|few|TRBJ1-4
CASSPRGGVRDEKLFF
TGTGCCAGCAGTCCCCGGGGGGGGGTTCGTGATGAAAAACTGTTTTTT
>-|TRBV2|few|TRBJ1-4
CASSAQLASTVEKLFF
TGTGCCAGCAGTGCCCAGCTGGCCTCGACTGTGGAAAAACTGTTTTTT
>TRBD1|TRBV6-2/TRBV6-3|few|TRBJ2-1
CASSYFGRDRGYNEQFF
TGTGCCAGCAGTTACTTCGGGAGGGACAGGGGGTACAATGAGCAGTTCTTC
>-|TRBV6-6|-|TRBJ1-6
CASSYGGMGWDSPLHF
TGTGCCAGCAGTTATGGGGGGATGGGGTGGGATTCACCCCTCCACTTT
>-|TRBV6-5|-|TRBJ1-1
CASSPNPNTEAFF
TGTGCCAGCAGTCCCAACCCTAACACTGAAGCTTTCTTT
>-|TRBV10-3|-|TRBJ2-3
CAISEGPTSTDTQYF
TGTGCCATCAGTGAGGGGCCGACAAGCACAGATACGCAGTATTTT
>-|TRBV7-2|many|TRBJ2-3
CASSLRDRTDTQYF
TGTGCCAGCAGCTTACGGGATCGCACAGATACGCAGTATTTT
>-|TRBV4-3|few|TRBJ2-1
CASSQDLPGGNNEQFF
TGCGCCAGCAGCCAAGATCTCCCAGGGGGGAACAATGAGCAGTTCTTC
>-|TRBV9|many|TRBJ2-5
CASSVAGGNEETQYF
TGTGCCAGCAGCGTAGCGGGGGGCAACGAAGAGACCCAGTACTTC